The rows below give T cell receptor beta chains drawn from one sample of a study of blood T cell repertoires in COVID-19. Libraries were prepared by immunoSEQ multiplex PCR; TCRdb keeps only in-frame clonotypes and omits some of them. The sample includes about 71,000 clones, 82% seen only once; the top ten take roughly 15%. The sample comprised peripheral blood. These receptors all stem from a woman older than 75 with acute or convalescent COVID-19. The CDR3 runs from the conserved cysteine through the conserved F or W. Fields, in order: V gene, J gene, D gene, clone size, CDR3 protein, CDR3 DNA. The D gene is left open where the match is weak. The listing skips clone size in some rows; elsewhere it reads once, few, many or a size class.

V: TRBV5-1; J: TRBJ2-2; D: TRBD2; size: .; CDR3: CASSHSGLAGNTGELFF; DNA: TGCGCCAGCAGCCACAGCGGACTAGCGGGGAACACCGGGGAGCTGTTTTTT
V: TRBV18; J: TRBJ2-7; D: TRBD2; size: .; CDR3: CASSPSSGSYEQYF; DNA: TGTGCCAGCTCACCGTCGAGCGGGAGTTACGAGCAGTACTTC
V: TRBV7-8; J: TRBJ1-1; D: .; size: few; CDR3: CASSVAAGSTEAFF; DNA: TGTGCCAGCAGCGTCGCTGCGGGTAGCACTGAAGCTTTCTTT
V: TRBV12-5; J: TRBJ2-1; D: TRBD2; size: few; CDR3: CASGHGTTLENEQFF; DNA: TGTGCTAGTGGCCACGGGACTACCCTGGAGAATGAGCAGTTCTTC
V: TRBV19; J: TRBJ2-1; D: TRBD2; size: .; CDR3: CASSLAGGSNEQFF; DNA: TGTGCCAGTAGTCTAGCGGGAGGGTCTAATGAGCAGTTCTTC
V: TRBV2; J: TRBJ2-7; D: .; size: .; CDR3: CASNVGYEQYF; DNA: TGTGCCAGCAACGTCGGCTACGAGCAGTACTTC
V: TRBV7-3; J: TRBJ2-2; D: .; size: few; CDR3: CASSHTSTGELFF; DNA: TGTGCCAGCAGCCACACCAGCACCGGGGAGCTGTTTTTT
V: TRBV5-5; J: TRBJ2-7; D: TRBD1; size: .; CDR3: CASSFWTGAFYEQYF; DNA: TGTGCCAGCAGCTTCTGGACAGGCGCCTTCTACGAGCAGTACTTC
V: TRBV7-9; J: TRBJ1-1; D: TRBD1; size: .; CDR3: CASSRTGGIEAFF; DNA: TGTGCCAGCAGCAGGACAGGGGGGATAGAAGCTTTCTTT
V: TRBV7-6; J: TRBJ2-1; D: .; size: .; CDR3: CASSVQGINRNEQFF; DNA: TGTGCCAGCAGCGTCCAGGGTATTAATAGGAATGAGCAGTTCTTC
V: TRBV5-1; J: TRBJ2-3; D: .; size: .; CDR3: CASSPEGVVDPDTQYF; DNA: TGCGCCAGCAGCCCGGAGGGTGTGGTGGACCCAGATACGCAGTATTTT
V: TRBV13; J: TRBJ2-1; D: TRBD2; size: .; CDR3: CASSRRTSGWYNEQFF; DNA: TGTGCCAGCAGCCGAAGGACTAGCGGGTGGTACAATGAGCAGTTCTTC
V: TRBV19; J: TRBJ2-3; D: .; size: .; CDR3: CASRNRASTDTQYF; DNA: TGTGCCAGTAGGAACAGGGCTTCCACAGATACGCAGTATTTT
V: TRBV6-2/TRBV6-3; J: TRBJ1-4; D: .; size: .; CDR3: CASSSTEKLFF; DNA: TGTGCCAGCAGTTCGACAGAAAAACTGTTTTTT
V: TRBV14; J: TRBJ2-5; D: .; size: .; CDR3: CASREGGGSMKTQYF; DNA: TGTGCCAGCAGGGAGGGCGGGGGCTCGATGAAGACCCAGTACTTC
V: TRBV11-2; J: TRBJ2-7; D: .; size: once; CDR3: CASSLDLAARVSYF; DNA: TGTGCCAGCAGCTTAGATCTCGCGGCCAGGGTGTCGTACTTC
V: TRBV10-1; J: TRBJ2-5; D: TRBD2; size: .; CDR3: CASSYIRLAGREETQYF; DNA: TGCGCCAGCAGTTACATACGACTAGCGGGACGCGAAGAGACCCAGTACTTC
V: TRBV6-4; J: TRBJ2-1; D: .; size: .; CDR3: CASSRGFFNNEQFF; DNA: TGTGCCAGCAGTCGCGGGTTCTTCAACAATGAGCAGTTCTTC
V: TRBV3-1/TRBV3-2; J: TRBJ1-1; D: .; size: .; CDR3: CASRTRPQGGTEAFF; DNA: TGTGCCAGCAGGACAAGACCACAGGGTGGAACTGAAGCTTTCTTT
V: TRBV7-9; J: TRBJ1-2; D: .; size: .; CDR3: CASSFQTTNYGYTF; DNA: TGTGCCAGCAGTTTCCAGACAACAAACTATGGCTACACCTTC
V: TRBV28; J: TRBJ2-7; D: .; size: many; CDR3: CASSLYFGEQYF; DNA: TGTGCCAGCAGTTTATACTTCGGGGAGCAGTACTTC
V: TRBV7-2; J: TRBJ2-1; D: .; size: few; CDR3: CASSFQGRGNEQFF; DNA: TGTGCCAGCAGCTTCCAGGGTAGGGGCAATGAGCAGTTCTTC
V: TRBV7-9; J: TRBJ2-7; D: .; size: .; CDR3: CASSLAPGEQYF; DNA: TGTGCCAGCAGCTTAGCACCGGGGGAGCAGTACTTC
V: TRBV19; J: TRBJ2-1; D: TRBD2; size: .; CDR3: CASSPPGLAGSYEQFF; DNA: TGTGCCAGTAGTCCCCCCGGACTAGCGGGATCCTATGAGCAGTTCTTC
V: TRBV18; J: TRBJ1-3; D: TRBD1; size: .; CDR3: CASSTSPGQGSGNTIYF; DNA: TGTGCCAGCTCTACCTCCCCGGGACAGGGATCTGGAAACACCATATATTTT
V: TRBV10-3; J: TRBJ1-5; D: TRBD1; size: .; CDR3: CAISERTGPHQPQHF; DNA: TGTGCCATCAGTGAGAGGACAGGGCCGCATCAGCCCCAGCATTTT
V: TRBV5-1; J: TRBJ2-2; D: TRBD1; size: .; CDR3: CASSPTGARTGELFF; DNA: TGCGCCAGCAGCCCGACAGGGGCGCGCACCGGGGAGCTGTTTTTT
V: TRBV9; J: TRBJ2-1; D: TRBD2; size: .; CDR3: CASSVGRTSGRNEQFF; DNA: TGTGCCAGCAGCGTAGGGCGGACTAGCGGGAGGAATGAGCAGTTCTTC
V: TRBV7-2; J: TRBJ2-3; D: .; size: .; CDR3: CASSFRDGSEGDTQYF; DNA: TGTGCCAGCAGCTTCCGGGACGGGAGTGAAGGAGATACGCAGTATTTT
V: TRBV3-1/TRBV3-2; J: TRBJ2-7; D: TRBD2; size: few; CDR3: CASSLPGLAGGEQYF; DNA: TGTGCCAGCAGCCTGCCGGGACTAGCGGGCGGAGAGCAGTACTTC
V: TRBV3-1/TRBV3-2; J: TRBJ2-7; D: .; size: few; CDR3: CASSQNLRTSTYEQYF; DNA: TGTGCCAGCAGCCAAAATCTGCGGACTTCAACCTACGAGCAGTACTTC
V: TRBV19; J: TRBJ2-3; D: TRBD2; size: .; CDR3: CASSRRTSGRDTDTQYF; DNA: TGTGCCAGTAGTCGGAGGACTAGCGGGAGGGACACAGATACGCAGTATTTT
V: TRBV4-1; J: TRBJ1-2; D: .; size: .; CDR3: CASNQSSSANYGYTF; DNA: TGCGCCAGCAACCAATCCTCTTCGGCTAACTATGGCTACACCTTC
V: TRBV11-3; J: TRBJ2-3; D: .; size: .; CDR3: CASSLLTGDTSTDTQYF; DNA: TGTGCCAGCAGCTTGCTGACAGGTGACACTAGCACAGATACGCAGTATTTT
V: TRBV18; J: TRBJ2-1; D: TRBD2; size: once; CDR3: CASSPPGLGYNEQFF; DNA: TGTGCCAGCTCACCTCCGGGACTAGGGTACAATGAGCAGTTCTTC
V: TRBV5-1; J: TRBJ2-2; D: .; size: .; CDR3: CASSLNRGGTGELFF; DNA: TGCGCCAGCAGCTTGAACCGAGGGGGCACCGGGGAGCTGTTTTTT
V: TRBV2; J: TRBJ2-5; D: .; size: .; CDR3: CASRGTLTGETQYF; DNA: TGTGCCAGTAGGGGGACTCTGACAGGGGAGACCCAGTACTTC
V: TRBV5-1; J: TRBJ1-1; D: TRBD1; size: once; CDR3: CASSLGGTGVRSNTEAFF; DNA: TGCGCCAGCAGCTTGGGAGGGACAGGGGTCCGCTCGAACACTGAAGCTTTCTTT
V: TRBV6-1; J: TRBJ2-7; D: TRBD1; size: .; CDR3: CASSGPGQGSYEQYF; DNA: TGTGCCAGCAGTGGTCCGGGACAGGGCTCCTACGAGCAGTACTTC
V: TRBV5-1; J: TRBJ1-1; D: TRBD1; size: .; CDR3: CASSIRTGGDTEAFF; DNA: TGCGCCAGCAGCATTCGGACAGGAGGTGACACTGAAGCTTTCTTT
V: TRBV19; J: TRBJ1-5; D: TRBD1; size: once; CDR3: CASSKGQGGTLSFSSNQPQHF; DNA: TGTGCCAGTAGCAAGGGACAGGGGGGCACTTTATCCTTCTCTAGCAATCAGCCCCAGCATTTT
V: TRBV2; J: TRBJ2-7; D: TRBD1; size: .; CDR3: CASRERTGFLYEQYF; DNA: TGTGCCAGCAGGGAAAGGACAGGGTTCCTCTACGAGCAGTACTTC
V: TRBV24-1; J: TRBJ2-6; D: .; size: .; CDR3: CATQHTWGPANVLTF; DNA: TGTGCCACCCAACATACTTGGGGGCCGGCCAACGTCCTGACTTTC
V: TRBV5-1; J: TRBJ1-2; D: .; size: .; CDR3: CASSWDTNYGYTF; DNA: TGCGCCAGCAGCTGGGACACTAACTATGGCTACACCTTC